Described below is a single TCR beta chain sequence and its context. Its antigen is as yet unknown. This record comes from a study of OX40 agonist ivuxolimab in advanced cancers. Systemic immunosuppression or autoimmune disease history was grounds to exclude patients. Overall study findings and caveats: Undetermined was the antigen specificity of the expanded peripheral T cells. Expanded clones tended on average to be more numerous among CD8+ T cells than CD4+.

Sequencing was performed with immunoSEQ multiplex PCR; in TCRdb, only in-frame clones are kept and a portion is missing. The sample shows under 70,000 clones, 85% of them seen only once. This sample comprised CD4+ or CD8+ T cells sorted from blood, obtained in a trial of the OX40 agonist ivuxolimab. The receptor comes from an adult with an advanced solid tumor such as melanoma, head and neck, liver or kidney cancer.

CDR3 protein: CASSHRAAGELFF. The CDR3 DNA sequence: TGTGCCAGCAGCCATCGGGCGGCCGGGGAGCTGTTTTTT. The chain carries TRBV14 and TRBJ2-2; D unresolved. The CDR3 runs to 13 residues. V gave up 3 bases and J gave up 6 bases, with 8 bases separating them. Germline V gives CDR1 SGHDN, CDR2 FVKESK.